This TCR beta chain was identified in a study of cytomegalovirus exposure and HLA in healthy donors. Study at large: Sequencing of roughly 180 million T cells in an earlier analysis found 95 million to 120 million unique TCR beta sequences. The early release's HLA-typed donors yielded tens of millions of unique TCRs.

CDR1 SNHLY and CDR2 FYNNEI come from the germline V gene. Deletions cut 6 bases from V and 9 bases from J, with 18 bases between. The CDR3 runs to 15 residues. This clone turned up a few times. Its cognate antigen is unknown. Researchers ran the PCR with 60 Vbeta and 13 Jbeta primers. Produced via immunoSEQ multiplex PCR; TCRdb's table is partial and in-frame only. The sample includes 150,000 to 200,000 clones, about 69% of them seen just once. Study-level points and caveats: Presence/absence analyses assumed roughly uniform sequencing depth across donors.

The rearrangement joins TRBV2 to TRBJ1-6; possibly TRBD1 for D (6 bases). The source of this sequence is a male donor in good health and CMV-seronegative. Material for sequencing was PBMCs. The CDR3 nucleotides are TGTGCCAGCAGCTTACAGGGCTTATATGGTTCACCCCTCCACTTT. Protein: CASSLQGLYGSPLHF.